This T cell receptor beta chain was sequenced for a study of blood T cell repertoires in COVID-19. Here immunoSEQ multiplex PCR was the method, and the copy in TCRdb shows in-frame clones only, minus some. The sample includes about 15,000 clones, more than 70% of them seen just once. The material sequenced was peripheral blood. The clonotype comes from a human donor in a cohort sampled during active COVID-19.

This CDR3 is CASSLGDSPEAFF. CDR3 DNA sequence: TGTGCCAGCAGCTTAGGGGACAGCCCAGAAGCTTTCTTT. The rearrangement joins TRBV7-6 to TRBJ1-1; 7 bases fit TRBD1. The germline V gene has CDR1 SGHVS and CDR2 FNYEAQ. Losses at the gene ends were 1 base for V and 8 bases for J; bases not matched to a gene: 4. The CDR3 extends over 13 amino acids.